This section outlines one TCR beta chain sequence together with its context. The antigen it recognizes is unknown. Base-call qualities are not available, and no considerably larger clone is one nucleotide away. The sample comes from a study of patients and donors after allogeneic stem cell transplantation (dated by TCRdb to about 2020). The library was built by means of RT-PCR. Sequencing was performed on a NextSeq 550. The public reads were reanalyzed by TCRdb: fastp trimming at Q25, MiXCR alignment, in-frame beta chains only. Duplicate CDR3 protein sequences are folded into a single record with the most common DNA and genes. The sample table lists about a million distinct CDR3 sequences, about a sixth of them with a count of one. Of the sample, approximately 5.9% is held by the ten largest clones. The junction shows trimming of 0 bases on V and 7 bases on J, plus 13 bases between the germline ends. The CDR3 sequence holds 15 residues, the cysteine and phenylalanine included. The sequence is cut down to CDR3 DNA, 45 bases in frame from base 1.

The V and J segments used are TRBV12-3 or TRBV12-4 and TRBJ1-3, and the D gene may be TRBD1, 6 bases matching. Sequenced material: blood, either unsorted or a sorted T cell fraction (not recorded which). The source of this sequence is a human donor who was either an allogeneic HSCT recipient or a stem cell or donor lymphocyte infusion donor (not recorded which). It is not recorded whose cells these are; they may come from a transplant donor. The DNA reads TGTGCCAGCAGTTTAGCGCGGGACATACTCAACACCATATATTTT. Its protein product is CASSLARDILNTIYF.